This TCR beta chain emerged from a study of early T cells in non-severe SARS-CoV-2 infection. Study in general: From unsorted whole blood, bulk RNA was sequenced, and the chains remained unpaired. Study-level results: Private and CD4 specificities were missed by VDJdb matching, which favored anti-spike CD8 responses.

Unique molecular identifiers were added to individual cDNA molecules. TCRdb called the 5' RACE reads again in MiXCR, with one record for every CDR3 protein. Seen here are some 32,000 distinct CDR3 sequences, under 5% observed once, and the top ten hold more than 6.5%. Trimming took off 8 bases at V and 2 bases at J, with 19 bases between the two ends. CDR3 length: 15 residues. Germline lookup yields CDR1 LGHDT and CDR2 YNNKEL (reference sequence). This clonotype was detected ten times or more. Antigen: not known. Sequencing was performed on whole blood. This sequence was found in an adult who was a healthcare worker with PCR-confirmed SARS-CoV-2 infection or an uninfected control (not recorded which). The genes are TRBV3-1 and TRBJ2-7, with D perhaps being TRBD1 or TRBD2 (5 bases each). CDR3 sequence reads: CASSRGANTPYEQYF. As DNA, the CDR3 is TGTGCCAGCTCCCGAGGGGCAAACACCCCCTACGAGCAGTACTTC.